The sequence of this T cell receptor beta chain was determined in a study of T cells in Graves' hyperthyroidism and ophthalmopathy. Whole-study results and caveats: Blood also contained most expanded thyroid clonotypes above 0.001.

The investigators amplified TCR beta CDR3 regions from RNA transcripts. TCR CDR3 regions were first amplified by RT-PCR with HTBI primers. TCRdb redid the calling of the multiplex PCR reads with MiXCR, one entry per CDR3 protein. Of nearly 600,000 distinct CDR3 sequences in the sample, 14% were seen once. This clonotype was observed at least ten times. Antigen: not known. With 10 bases removed from V and 5 bases from J, the gap between germline ends came to 24 bases. The germline CDR1 and CDR2 sequences are LNHDA and SQIVND (reference sequence). The CDR3 is 16 amino acids. The specimen sequenced was blood. The receptor was isolated from a woman in her late teens or twenties with Graves' ophthalmopathy. This chain links TRBV19 with TRBJ2-1, with D possibly being TRBD1 (6 bases). CDR3 in DNA: TGTGCCACCAACCCTTCCGCGGACAGCAATAACAATGAGCAGTTCTTC. Translating gives CATNPSADSNNNEQFF.